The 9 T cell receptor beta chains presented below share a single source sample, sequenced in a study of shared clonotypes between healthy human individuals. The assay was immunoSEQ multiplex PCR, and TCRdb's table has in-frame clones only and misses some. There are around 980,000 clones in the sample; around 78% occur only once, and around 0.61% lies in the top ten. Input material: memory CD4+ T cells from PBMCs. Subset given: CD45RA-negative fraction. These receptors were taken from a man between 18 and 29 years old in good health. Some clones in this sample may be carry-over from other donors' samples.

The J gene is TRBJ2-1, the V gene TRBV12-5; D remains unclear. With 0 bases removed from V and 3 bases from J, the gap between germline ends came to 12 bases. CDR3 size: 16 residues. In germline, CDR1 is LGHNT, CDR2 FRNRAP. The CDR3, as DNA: TGTGCTAGTGGTTTGGTCTTTTCGTCCAACTACAATGAGCAGTTCTTC. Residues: CASGLVFSSNYNEQFF.

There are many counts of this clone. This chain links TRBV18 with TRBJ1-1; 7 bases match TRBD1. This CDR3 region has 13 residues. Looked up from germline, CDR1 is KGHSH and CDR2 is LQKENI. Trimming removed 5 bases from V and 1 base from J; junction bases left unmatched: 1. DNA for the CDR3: TGTGCCAGCTCAGGACAGGCGAACACTGAAGCTTTCTTT. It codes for CASSGQANTEAFF.

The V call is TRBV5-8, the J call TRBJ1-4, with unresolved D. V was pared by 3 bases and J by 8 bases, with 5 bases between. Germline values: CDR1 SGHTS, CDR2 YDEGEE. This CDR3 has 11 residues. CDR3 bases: TGTGCCAGCAGCTCACAGGAAAAACTGTTTTTT. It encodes CASSSQEKLFF.

In DNA form, the CDR3 reads TGTGCCAGCAGTGCACGTTTCAGGACTGAAGCTTTCTTT. Translated, it gives CASSARFRTEAFF. This chain connects TRBV6-4 to TRBJ1-1; D gene ambiguous. Per the germline V gene, CDR1 is MRHNA and CDR2 is SNTAGT. The ends were cut back, 4 bases at V and 5 bases at J, with 11 bases in the middle. The CDR3 is 13 residues long.

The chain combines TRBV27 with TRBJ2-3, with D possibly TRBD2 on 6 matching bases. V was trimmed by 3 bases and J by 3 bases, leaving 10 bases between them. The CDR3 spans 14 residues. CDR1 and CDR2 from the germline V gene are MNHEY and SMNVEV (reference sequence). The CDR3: CASSFWRGTDTQYF. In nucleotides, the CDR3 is TGTGCCAGCAGTTTTTGGCGGGGTACAGATACGCAGTATTTT.

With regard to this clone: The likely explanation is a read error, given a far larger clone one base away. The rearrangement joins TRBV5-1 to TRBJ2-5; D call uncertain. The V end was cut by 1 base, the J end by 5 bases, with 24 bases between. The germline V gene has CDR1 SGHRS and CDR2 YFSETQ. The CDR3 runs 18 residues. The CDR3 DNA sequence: TGCGCCAGCAGCTTGCGAGGTCGTAATGGGCTAGATGGGGAGACCCAGTACTTC. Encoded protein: CASSLRGRNGLDGETQYF.

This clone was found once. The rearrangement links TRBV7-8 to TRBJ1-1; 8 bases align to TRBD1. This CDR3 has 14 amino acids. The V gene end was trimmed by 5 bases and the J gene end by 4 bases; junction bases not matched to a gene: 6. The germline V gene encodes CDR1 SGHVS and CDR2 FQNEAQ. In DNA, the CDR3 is TGTGCCAGCAGCCCGACAGGGGAGGGCACTGAAGCTTTCTTT. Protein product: CASSPTGEGTEAFF.

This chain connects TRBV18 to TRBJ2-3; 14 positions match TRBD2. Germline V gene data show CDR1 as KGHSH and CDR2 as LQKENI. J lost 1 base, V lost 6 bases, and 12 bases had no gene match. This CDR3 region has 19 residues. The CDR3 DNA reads TGTGCCAGCTCCCCGGTGCCTTCGACTAGCGGGAGGGGCACAGATACGCAGTATTTT. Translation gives CASSPVPSTSGRGTDTQYF. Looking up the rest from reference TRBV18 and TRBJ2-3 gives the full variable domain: NAGVMQNPRHLVRRRGQEARLRCSPMKGHSHVYWYRQLPEEGLKFMVYLQKENIIDESGMPKERFSAEFPKEGPSILRIQQVVRGDSAAYFCASSPVPSTSGRGTDTQYFGPGTRLTVL.

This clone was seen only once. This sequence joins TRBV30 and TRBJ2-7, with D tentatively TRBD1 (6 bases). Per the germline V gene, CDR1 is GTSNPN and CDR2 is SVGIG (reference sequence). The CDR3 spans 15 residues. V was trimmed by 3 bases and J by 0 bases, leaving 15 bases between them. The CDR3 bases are TGTGCCTGGAGATACAGGGTTTTAGACTCCTACGAGCAGTACTTC. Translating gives CAWRYRVLDSYEQYF. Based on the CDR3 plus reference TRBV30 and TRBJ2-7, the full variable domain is SQTIHQWPATLVQPVGSPLSLECTVEGTSNPNLYWYRQAAGRGLQLLFYSVGIGQISSEVPQNLSASRPQDRQFILSSKKLLLSDSGFYLCAWRYRVLDSYEQYFGPGTRLTVT.